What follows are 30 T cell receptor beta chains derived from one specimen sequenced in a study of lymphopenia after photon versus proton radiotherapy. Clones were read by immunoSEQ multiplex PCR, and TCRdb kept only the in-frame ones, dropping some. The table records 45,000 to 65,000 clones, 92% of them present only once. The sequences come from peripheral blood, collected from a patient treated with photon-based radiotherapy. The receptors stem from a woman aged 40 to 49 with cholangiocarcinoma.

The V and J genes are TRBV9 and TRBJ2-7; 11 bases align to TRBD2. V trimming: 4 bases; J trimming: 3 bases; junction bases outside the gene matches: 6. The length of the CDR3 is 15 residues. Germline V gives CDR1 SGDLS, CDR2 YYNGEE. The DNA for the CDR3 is TGTGCCAGCAGCCCAGACGGGACTAGCGGCTACGAGCAGTACTTC. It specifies CASSPDGTSGYEQYF.

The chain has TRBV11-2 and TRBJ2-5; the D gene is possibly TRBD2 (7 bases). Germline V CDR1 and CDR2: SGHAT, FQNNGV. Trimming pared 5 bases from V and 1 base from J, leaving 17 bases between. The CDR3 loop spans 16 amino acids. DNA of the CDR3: TGTGCCAGCAGCCCCAGGCGGGGGCAGCTCCAAGAGACCCAGTACTTC. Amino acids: CASSPRRGQLQETQYF.

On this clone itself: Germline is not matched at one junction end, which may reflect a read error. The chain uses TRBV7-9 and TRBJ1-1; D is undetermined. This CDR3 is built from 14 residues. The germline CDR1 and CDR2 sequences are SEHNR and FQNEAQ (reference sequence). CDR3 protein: CASTLEAMNTEAFF. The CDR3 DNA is TGTGCCAGCACCTTAGAAGCCATGAACACTGAAGCTTTCTTT.

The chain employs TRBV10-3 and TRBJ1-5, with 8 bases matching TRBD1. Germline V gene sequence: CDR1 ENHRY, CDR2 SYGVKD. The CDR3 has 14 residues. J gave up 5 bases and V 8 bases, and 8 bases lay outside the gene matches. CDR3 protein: CAIQGAGGDQPQHF. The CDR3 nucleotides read TGTGCCATCCAAGGCGCAGGGGGCGATCAGCCCCAGCATTTT.

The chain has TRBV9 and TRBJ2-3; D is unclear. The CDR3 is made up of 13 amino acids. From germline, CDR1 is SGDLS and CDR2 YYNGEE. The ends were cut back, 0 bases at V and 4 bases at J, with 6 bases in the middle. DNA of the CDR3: TGTGCCAGCAGCGTAGGGGATCCAGATACGCAGTATTTT. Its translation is CASSVGDPDTQYF.

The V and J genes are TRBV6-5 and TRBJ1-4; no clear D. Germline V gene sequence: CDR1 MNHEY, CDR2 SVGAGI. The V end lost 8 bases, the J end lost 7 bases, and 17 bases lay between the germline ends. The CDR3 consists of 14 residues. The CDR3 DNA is TGTGCCAGCCGTTCCGGGCTGGTGGGTGAAAAACTGTTTTTT. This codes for CASRSGLVGEKLFF.

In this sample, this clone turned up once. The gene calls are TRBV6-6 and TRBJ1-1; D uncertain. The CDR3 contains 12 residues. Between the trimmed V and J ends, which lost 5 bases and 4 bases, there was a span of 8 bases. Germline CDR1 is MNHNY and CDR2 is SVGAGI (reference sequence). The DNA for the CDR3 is TGTGCCAGCAGTCCCTTTGGCACTGAAGCTTTCTTT. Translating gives CASSPFGTEAFF.

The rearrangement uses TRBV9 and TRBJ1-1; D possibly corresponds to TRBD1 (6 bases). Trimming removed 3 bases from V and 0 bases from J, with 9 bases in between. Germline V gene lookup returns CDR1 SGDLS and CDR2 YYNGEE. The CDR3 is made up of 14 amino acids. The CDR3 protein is CASSGTGMNTEAFF. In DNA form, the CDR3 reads TGTGCCAGCAGCGGTACAGGGATGAACACTGAAGCTTTCTTT.

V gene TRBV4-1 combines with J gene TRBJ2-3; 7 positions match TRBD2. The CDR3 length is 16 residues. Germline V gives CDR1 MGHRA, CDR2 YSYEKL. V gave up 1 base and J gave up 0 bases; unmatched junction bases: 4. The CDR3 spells CASSQVSGISTDTQYF. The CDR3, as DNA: TGCGCCAGCAGCCAAGTCAGCGGGATTAGCACAGATACGCAGTATTTT.

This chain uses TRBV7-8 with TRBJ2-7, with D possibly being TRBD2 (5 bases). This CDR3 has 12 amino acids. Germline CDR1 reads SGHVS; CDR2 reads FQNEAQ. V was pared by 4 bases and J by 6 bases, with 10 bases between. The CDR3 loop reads CASSWRAVEQYF. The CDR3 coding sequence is TGTGCCAGCAGCTGGCGGGCGGTCGAGCAGTACTTC.

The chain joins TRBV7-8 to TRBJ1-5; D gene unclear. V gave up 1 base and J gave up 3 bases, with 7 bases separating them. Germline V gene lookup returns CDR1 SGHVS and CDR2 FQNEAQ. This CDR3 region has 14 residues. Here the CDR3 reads CASSLGVSNQPQHF. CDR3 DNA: TGTGCCAGCAGCTTAGGGGTTTCCAATCAGCCCCAGCATTTT.

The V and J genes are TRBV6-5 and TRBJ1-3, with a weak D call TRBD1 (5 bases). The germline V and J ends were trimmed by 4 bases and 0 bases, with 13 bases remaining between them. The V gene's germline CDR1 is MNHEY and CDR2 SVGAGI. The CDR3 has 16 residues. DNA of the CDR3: TGTGCCAGCAGTTCCGACTGGGGCCCCTCTGGAAACACCATATATTTT. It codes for CASSSDWGPSGNTIYF.

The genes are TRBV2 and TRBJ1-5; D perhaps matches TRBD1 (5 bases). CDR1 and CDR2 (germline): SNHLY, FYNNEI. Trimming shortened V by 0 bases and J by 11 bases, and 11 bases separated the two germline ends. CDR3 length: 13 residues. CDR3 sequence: CASSEARGGAQHF. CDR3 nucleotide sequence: TGTGCCAGCAGTGAAGCGCGGGGGGGGGCCCAGCATTTT.

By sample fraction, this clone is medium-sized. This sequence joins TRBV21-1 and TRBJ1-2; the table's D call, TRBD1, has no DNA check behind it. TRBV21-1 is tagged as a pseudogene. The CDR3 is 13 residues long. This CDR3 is CASSKQGNYGYTF. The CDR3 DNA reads TGTGCCAGCAGCAAACAGGGAAACTATGGCTACACCTTC.

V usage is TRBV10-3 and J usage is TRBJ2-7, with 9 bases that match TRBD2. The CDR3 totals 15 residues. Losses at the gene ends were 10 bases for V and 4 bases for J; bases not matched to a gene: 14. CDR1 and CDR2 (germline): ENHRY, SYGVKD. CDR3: CATRTRREGLYEQYF. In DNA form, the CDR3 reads TGTGCCACCCGGACTCGGCGGGAGGGTTTATACGAGCAGTACTTC.

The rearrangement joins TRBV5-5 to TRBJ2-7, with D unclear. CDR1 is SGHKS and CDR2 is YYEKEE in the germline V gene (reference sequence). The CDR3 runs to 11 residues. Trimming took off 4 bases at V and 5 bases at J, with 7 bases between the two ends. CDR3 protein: CASSPFDEQYF. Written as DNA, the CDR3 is TGTGCCAGCAGCCCCTTTGACGAGCAGTACTTC.

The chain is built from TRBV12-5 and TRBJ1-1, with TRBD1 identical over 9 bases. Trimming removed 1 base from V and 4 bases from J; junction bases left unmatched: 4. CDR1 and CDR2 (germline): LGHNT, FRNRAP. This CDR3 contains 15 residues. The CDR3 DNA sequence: TGTGCTAGTGGTTTGGCCCGGGACAGGGCCACTGAAGCTTTCTTT. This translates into CASGLARDRATEAFF.

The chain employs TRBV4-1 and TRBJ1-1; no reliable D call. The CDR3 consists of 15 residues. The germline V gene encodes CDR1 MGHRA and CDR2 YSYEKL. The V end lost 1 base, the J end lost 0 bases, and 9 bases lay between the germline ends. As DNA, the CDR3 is TGCGCCAGCAGCCAAGTGGACGGATTGAACACTGAAGCTTTCTTT. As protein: CASSQVDGLNTEAFF.

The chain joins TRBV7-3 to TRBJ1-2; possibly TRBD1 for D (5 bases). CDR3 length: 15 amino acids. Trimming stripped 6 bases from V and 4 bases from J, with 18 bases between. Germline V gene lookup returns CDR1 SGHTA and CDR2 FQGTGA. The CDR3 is CASSPDKGQTYGYTF. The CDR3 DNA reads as TGTGCCAGCAGTCCCGACAAGGGGCAGACCTATGGCTACACCTTC.

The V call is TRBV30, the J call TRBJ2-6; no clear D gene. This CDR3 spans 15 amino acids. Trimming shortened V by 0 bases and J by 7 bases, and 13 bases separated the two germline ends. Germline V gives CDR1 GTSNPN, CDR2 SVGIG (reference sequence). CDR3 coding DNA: TGTGCCTGGAGTGTACTACAGTCAGGCGCCAACGTCCTGACTTTC. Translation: CAWSVLQSGANVLTF.

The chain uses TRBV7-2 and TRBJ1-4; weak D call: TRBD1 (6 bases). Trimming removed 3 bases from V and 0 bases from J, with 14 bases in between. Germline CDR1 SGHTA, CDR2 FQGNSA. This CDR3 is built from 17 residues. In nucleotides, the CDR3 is TGTGCCAGCAGCTTCCCTGGGGGCATCACAACTAATGAAAAACTGTTTTTT. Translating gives CASSFPGGITTNEKLFF.

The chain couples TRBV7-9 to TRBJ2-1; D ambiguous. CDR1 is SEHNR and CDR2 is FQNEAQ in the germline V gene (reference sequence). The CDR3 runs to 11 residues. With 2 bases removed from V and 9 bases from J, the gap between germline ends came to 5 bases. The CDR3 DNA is TGTGCCAGCAGCTTATCGAGTGAGCAGTTCTTC. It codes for CASSLSSEQFF.

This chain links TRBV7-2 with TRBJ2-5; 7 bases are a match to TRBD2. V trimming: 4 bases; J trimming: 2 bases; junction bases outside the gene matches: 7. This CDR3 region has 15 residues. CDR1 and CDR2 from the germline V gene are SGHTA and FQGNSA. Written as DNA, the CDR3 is TGTGCCAGCAGCTCCCGACTAGCAGAACAAGAGACCCAGTACTTC. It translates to CASSSRLAEQETQYF. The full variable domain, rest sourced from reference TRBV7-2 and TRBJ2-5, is GAGVSQSPSNKVTEKGKDVELRCDPISGHTALYWYRQSLGQGLEFLIYFQGNSAPDKSGLPSDRFSAERTGGSVSTLTIQRTQQEDSAVYLCASSSRLAEQETQYFGPGTRLLVL.

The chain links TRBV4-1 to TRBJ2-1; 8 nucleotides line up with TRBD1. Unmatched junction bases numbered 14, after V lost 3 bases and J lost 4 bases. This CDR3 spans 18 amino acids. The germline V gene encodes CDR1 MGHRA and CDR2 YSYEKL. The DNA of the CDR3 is TGCGCCAGCAGCCACAAAATCCTCGGACAGGGCCCTTACAATGAGCAGTTCTTC. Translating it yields CASSHKILGQGPYNEQFF.

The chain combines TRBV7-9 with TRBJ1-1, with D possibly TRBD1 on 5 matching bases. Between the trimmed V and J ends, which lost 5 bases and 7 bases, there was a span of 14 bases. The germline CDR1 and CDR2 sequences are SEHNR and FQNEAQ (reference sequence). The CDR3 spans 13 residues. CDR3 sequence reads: CASSPWGEGEAFF. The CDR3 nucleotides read TGTGCCAGCAGCCCCTGGGGGGAAGGTGAAGCTTTCTTT.

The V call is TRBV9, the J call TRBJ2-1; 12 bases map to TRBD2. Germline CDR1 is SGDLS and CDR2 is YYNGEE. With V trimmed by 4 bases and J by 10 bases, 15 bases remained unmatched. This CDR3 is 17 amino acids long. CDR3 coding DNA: TGTGCCAGCAGCCTGGGACTAGCGGGTTCGGGCGTGCGCGAGCAGTTCTTC. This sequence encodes CASSLGLAGSGVREQFF.

The CDR3: CASRRDQGWGYTF. DNA of the CDR3: TGCGCCAGCAGAAGGGACCAGGGCTGGGGCTACACCTTC. V usage is TRBV23-1 and J usage is TRBJ1-2; D is possibly TRBD1 (5 bases). TRBV23-1 is placed among ORFs of uncertain function. Trimming took off 6 bases at V and 8 bases at J, with 16 bases between the two ends. The CDR3 runs to 13 residues.

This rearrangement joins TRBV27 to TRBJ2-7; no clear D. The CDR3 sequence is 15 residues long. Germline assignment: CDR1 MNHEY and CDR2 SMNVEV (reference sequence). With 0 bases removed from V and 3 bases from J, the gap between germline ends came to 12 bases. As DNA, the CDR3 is TGTGCCAGCAGTTTATCGTTGGTGGGTAGCTACGAGCAGTACTTC. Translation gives CASSLSLVGSYEQYF.

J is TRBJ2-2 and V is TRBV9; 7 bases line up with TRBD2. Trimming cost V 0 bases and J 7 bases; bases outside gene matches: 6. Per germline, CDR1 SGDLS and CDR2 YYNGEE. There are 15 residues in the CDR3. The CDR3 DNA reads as TGTGCCAGCAGCGTAGTGAGCGGGGCGATCGGGGAGCTGTTTTTT. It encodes CASSVVSGAIGELFF.

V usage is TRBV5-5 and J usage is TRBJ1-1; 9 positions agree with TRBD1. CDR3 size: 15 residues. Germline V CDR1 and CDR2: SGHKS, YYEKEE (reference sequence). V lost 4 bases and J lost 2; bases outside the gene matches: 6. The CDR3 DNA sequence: TGTGCCAGCAGCCCACAGGGGGCGGTAAACACTGAAGCTTTCTTT. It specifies CASSPQGAVNTEAFF.